Described below is a single TCR beta chain sequence and its context. Its antigen is not yet known. Per-base quality was not reported, and no clone a single base away is much larger than it. This entry belongs to a study of cytomegalovirus exposure and HLA in healthy donors (TCRdb year 2017). As for the study more broadly: An earlier analysis of several hundred of the donors reported approximately 280 Gb of sequence data and 95 million to 120 million unique TCR beta sequences obtained from roughly 180 million T cells. An early release that covered some 640 HLA-typed donors contained approximately 300 gigabases of sequencing data and about 84 million unique TCR sequences. Among the 398 genotyped donors, around 81% belonged to the genetic ancestry cluster associated with self-reported Caucasian donors. The study aimed to test whether signatures of past pathogen exposure could be identified by cataloging public T cell receptors. The study used immunosequencing to profile the T cell repertoires of about 670 subjects and linked those repertoires to cytomegalovirus serostatus. Besides the first cohort of around 670 subjects, a separate validation cohort made up of over a hundred different subjects was used. To predict cytomegalovirus infection status, the study brought together high-throughput TCR immunosequencing, statistical association of individual TCRs with disease status, and machine learning. A later analysis re-examined previously published TCR beta repertoires from several hundred donors and added high-resolution HLA genotyping to investigate patterns of TCR occurrence. Rather than using new phenotypic data, the later analysis identified candidate immune exposures from TCR beta sequences and from how often those sequences occurred across donors. To decide whether each TCR beta V gene segment behaved as functional or pseudogenic, an earlier analysis of some 600 of the donors relied on high-throughput TCR beta sequencing. Donor age, sex, ethnicity and CMV serostatus were compiled together with the repertoire data. A later genetic analysis took genome-wide SNP genotypes for about three fifths of the 666 donors and used that subset as a discovery cohort. All discovery cohort repertoires had been generated using a single sequencing platform. HLA typing included class I and class II loci at four-digit resolution. Typing coverage differed by locus: A, B, C, DRB1 and DQB1 were typed in roughly 629-630 donors, DQA1 in approximately 520, DPA1 in 600 to 610, and DPB1 in 450 to 490. Roughly five DR-DQ haplotypes were handled as single units for association and clustering because linkage in the cohort was strong. Among around 400 genotyped donors of the cohort, an average of about 220,000 unique TCR beta nucleotide sequences was sequenced per donor, of which about 18% were non-productive. Results the study describes overall, beyond this receptor: When HLA alleles, especially DR and DQ, strongly co-occurred, TCR associations were difficult to assign to individual alleles. A cluster of highly shared sequence variants was judged likely to be a technical artifact of the sequencing pipeline. A further reported finding was that TCR beta sequences accurately predicted the HLA-A and HLA-B alleles for most subjects in the first cohort. A later analysis found that most CMV-associated TCR beta chains appeared HLA-restricted, with HLA associations seemingly driven largely by CMV exposure. A few of the identified cytomegalovirus-associated TCR beta chains were confirmed in vitro to be specific for cytomegalovirus antigens. In an earlier analysis of some 550 of the donors, most TCR beta V segments were observed in productive rearrangements about 90% or about 30% of the time, broadly matching IMGT annotations. While some public TCRs were present in many individuals, most TCR sequences turned up only very rarely across donors. Because counts were too low, 15 to 20 rarely observed V segments, including chromosome 9 orphons, were excluded from the earlier analysis of 500 to 700 of the donors. Some IMGT-functional V segments, including TRBV6-2 and TRBV6-3, could not be distinguished by the 87-base-pair reads and were therefore excluded. In a later genetic analysis, a missense DCLRE1C variant was associated with V-gene and J-gene trimming of TCR beta chains, and the association was replicated in an independent cohort. Cytomegalovirus status was reported to be diagnosed by the classifier with high specificity and sensitivity in both the original and validation cohorts. According to the authors, the approach could potentially be generalized to other disease states and immunological phenotypes. A later analysis associated roughly 17,000 TCR beta sequences with specific HLA alleles at a false discovery rate of 0.05. A later genetic analysis reported fewer N-insertions in productive TCRs among donors in an Asian-associated ancestry cluster than the roughly 640-donor mean. For the cohort, immune exposure information was limited to CMV serostatus. A later analysis found that HLA-associated TCR beta chains were more clonally expanded and had lower generation probabilities than equally common non-associated chains. Because HLA typing was unavailable for some donors at each locus, only the typed subset was used in association tests. In this cohort, only TCR beta chains were sequenced, and detectable features were limited by the absence of alpha or paired-chain data. Linkage disequilibrium might explain the correlated functional status among segregating V segments, but an unknown experimental factor could not be ruled out. In a later analysis, the rate of TCR association differed among HLA loci, with DRB1 alleles having the most associated TCRs and HLA-C alleles having the fewest. Presence/absence analyses assumed roughly uniform sequencing depth across donors, an assumption that may not hold. In the study, 150 to 200 TCR beta chains were listed as associated with cytomegalovirus. In a later analysis, several top co-occurrence clusters were reported to appear linked to parvovirus B19, influenza, CMV and Epstein-Barr virus.

Library preparation was by the immunoSEQ multiplex PCR assay. The multiplex PCR relied on a mix of 60 forward primers for TCR Vbeta segments and 13 reverse primers for TCR Jbeta segments. A multiplex PCR assay on genomic DNA amplified the CDR3 region of rearranged TCR beta genes. On the Illumina HiSeq System, the amplified TCR beta libraries were sequenced as 87-base-pair reads. Turning to the authors' computational methods: In a later analysis, tens of millions of unique TCR beta chains were counted across the approximately 670 repertoires, and around 10 million of these chains were shared by at least two donors. Raw reads were error-corrected and collapsed into unique sequences by a nearest-neighbor algorithm in which closely related sequences were merged to remove PCR and sequencing errors. Alignment of CDR3 sequences to IMGT reference sequences was used to assign V, D and J gene segments. For a sequence to be retained, a match of at least six nucleotides was required to both a V gene segment and a J gene segment. A rearrangement counted as productive if the CDR3 had no stop codons and remained in frame with V and J, and every other rearrangement counted as non-productive. Following IMGT convention, CDR3 was defined as the stretch from the second conserved V-encoded cysteine up to the conserved J-encoded phenylalanine. The earlier analysis of about 620 of the donors excluded sequences that lacked an unambiguous match to a single V gene segment. An earlier analysis of roughly 590 of the donors called V segments functional above 56.7% productive rearrangements and segregating when the between-donor standard deviation exceeded 5%. A statistical classification framework was built to diagnose cytomegalovirus status from the catalog of TCR beta chain sequences. A later analysis assigned V and J genes by comparing TCR nucleotide sequences with IMGT/GENE-DB human TR gene sequences. Using the TCRdist pipeline, a later analysis assigned CDR3 sequences along with most-parsimonious VDJ recombination scenarios. A later analysis defined each TCR beta chain by its CDR3 amino acid sequence plus V-gene family, and excluded reads lacking a unique V-gene family. To address suspected cross-contamination and a sequencing artifact, a later analysis removed around 590 highly shared, low-generation-probability nucleotide sequences. A later analysis calculated a clonal expansion index for each public chain from normalized within-repertoire ranks of inferred template counts. In a later analysis, generation probabilities were computed using a VDJ recombination model fitted to out-of-frame rearrangements, and the results were checked against IGoR. In a later analysis, TCR-TCR, TCR-HLA and TCR-CMV co-occurrence was scored with hypergeometric tests, and a repertoire-size bias correction was applied to TCR pairs. False discovery rates were estimated in a later analysis by permuting HLA or CMV assignments 20 times. In a later analysis, co-occurring TCRs were grouped with DBSCAN, and TCRdist sequence similarity was added when clustering was performed within HLA-allele-positive subsets. For co-occurrence clustering, repertoires with fewer than 30,000 or more than 120,000 public chains were excluded, along with roughly 5 repertoires with anomalous nucleotide sharing. The table comes from immuneACCESS by way of TCRdb, which keeps in-frame sequences with V and J called. Part of the clones is missing from these tables; in studies checked, under half for an unresolved V gene and the rest for unknown reasons. D and trimming were read from the DNA, whereas the V and J calls and clone size are those reported in that table. Within this sample are approximately 82,000 clones, with about 74% of them counted one time only. The ten largest clones add up to under 7.5% of the sample.

The junction shows trimming of 0 bases on V and 7 bases on J, and the gene matches do not reach 1 base of it. CDR1 and CDR2 are drawn from the germline V gene: MRHNA, SNTAGT. From the cysteine up to the phenylalanine, the CDR3 has a length of 15 residues. The sequence is cut down to CDR3 DNA, 45 bases in frame from base 1. In total, 500 to 700 healthy bone marrow donors made up the cohort. Cohort members were all nominally healthy when sampled, although unrecorded immune exposures were likely present. The donor tested CMV seropositive, placing the donor among the 289 seropositive members of the cohort. Every donor gave a peripheral blood sample, and the peripheral blood mononuclear cells from that sample were used for TCR beta sequencing. The Qiagen DNeasy Blood Extraction Kit was used to extract genomic DNA from the blood cell samples.

Sequencing used PBMCs. The receptor was isolated from a woman in her forties or fifties in good health and CMV-seropositive. The V and J segments used are TRBV6-4 and TRBJ2-2; TRBD2 matches 11 bases in the middle. The DNA reads as follows: TGTGCCAGCAGTGACTCAGGGACTAGCGGCGGGGAGCTGTTTTTT. Its protein product is CASSDSGTSGGELFF.